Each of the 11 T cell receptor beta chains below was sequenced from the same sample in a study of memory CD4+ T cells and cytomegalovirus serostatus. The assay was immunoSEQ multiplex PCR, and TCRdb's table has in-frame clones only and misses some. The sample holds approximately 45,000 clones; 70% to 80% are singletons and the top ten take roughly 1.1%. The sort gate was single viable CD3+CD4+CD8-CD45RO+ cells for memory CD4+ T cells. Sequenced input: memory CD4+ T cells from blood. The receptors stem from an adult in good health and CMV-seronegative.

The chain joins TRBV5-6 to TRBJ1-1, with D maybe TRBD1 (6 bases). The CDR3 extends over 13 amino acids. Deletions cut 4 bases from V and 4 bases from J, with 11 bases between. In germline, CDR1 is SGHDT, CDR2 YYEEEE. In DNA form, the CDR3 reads TGTGCCAGCAGCGCAGCAGGGGTCACTGAAGCTTTCTTT. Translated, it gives CASSAAGVTEAFF.

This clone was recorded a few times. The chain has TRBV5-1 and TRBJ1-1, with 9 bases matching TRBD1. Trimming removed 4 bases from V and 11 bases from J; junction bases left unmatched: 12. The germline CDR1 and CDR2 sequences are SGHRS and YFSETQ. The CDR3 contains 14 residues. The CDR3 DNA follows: TGCGCCAGCAGCGTGGGGGACAGGGTTAACCCGGCTTTCTTT. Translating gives CASSVGDRVNPAFF.

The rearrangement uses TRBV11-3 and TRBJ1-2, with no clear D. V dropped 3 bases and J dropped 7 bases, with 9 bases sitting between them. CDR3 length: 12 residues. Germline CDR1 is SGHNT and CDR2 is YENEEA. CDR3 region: CASSFSKGGYTF. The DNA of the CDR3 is TGTGCCAGCAGCTTTTCTAAGGGTGGCTACACCTTC.

The CDR3 DNA follows: TGTGCCAGCAGTTACGGAGGCGCGGGGGCTACCTACGAGCAGTACTTC. This encodes CASSYGGAGATYEQYF. The chain has TRBV6-5 and TRBJ2-7, with D perhaps matching TRBD2 (7 bases). Per germline, CDR1 MNHEY and CDR2 SVGAGI. V was trimmed by 2 bases and J by 2 bases, leaving 16 bases between them. The CDR3 consists of 16 residues.

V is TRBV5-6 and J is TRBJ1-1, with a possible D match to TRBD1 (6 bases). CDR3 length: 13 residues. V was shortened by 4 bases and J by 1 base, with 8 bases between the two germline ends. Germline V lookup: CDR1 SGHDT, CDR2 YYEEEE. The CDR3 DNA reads TGTGCCAGCAGCCCGGGACAGAACACTGAAGCTTTCTTT. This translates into CASSPGQNTEAFF.

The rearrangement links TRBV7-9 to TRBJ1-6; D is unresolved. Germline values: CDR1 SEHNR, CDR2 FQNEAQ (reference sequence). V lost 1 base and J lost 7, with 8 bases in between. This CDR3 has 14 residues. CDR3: CASSLDLDNSPLHF. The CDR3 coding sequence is TGTGCCAGCAGCTTAGACTTGGACAATTCACCCCTCCACTTT.

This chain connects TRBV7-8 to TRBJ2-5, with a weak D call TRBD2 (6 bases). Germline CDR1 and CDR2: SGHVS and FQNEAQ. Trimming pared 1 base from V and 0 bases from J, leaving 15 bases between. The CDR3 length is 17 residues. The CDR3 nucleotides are TGTGCCAGCAGCTTAGTATTAGCGGAAAAGTACCAAGAGACCCAGTACTTC. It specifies CASSLVLAEKYQETQYF.

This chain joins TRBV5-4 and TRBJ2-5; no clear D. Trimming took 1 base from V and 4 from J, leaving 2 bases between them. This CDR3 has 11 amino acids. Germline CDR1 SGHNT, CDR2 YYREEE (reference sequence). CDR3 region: CASSLRETQYF. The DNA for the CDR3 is TGTGCCAGCAGCTTGAGAGAGACCCAGTACTTC.

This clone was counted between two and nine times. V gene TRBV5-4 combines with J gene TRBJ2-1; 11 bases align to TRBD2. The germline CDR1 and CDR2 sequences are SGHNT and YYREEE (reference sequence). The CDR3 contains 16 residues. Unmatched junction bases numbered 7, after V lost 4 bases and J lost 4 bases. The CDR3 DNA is TGTGCCAGCAGCCCGGAGGCTAGCGGGAGGTACAATGAGCAGTTCTTC. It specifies CASSPEASGRYNEQFF.

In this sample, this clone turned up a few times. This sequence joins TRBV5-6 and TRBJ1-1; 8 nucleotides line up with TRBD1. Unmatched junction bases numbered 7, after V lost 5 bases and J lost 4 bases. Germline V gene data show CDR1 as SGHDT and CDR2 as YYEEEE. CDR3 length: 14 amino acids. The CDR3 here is CASSRTGGLTEAFF. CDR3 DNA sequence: TGTGCCAGCAGTCGCACAGGGGGGCTCACTGAAGCTTTCTTT.

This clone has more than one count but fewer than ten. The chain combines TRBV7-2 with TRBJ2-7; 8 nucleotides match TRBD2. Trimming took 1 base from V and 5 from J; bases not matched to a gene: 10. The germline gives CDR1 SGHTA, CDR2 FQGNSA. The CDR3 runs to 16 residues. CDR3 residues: CASSLVGRSGSNEQYF. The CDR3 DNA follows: TGTGCCAGCAGCTTAGTTGGAAGGAGCGGGAGTAACGAGCAGTACTTC.